Detailed here is one T cell receptor beta chain. Its recognized antigen is unknown. No base quality values were provided; no much bigger clone lies one nucleotide off. TCRbeta CDR3 regions were amplified from genomic DNA using the immunoSEQ Assay, a bias-controlled multiplex PCR. From the authors' description of their analysis: The number of nucleated cells in each sample was estimated by amplification of reference gene primers within the assay. To quantify the absolute abundance of each unique TCRbeta CDR3 rearrangement, sequence reads were collapsed and filtered. For each sample, productive Simpson clonality was calculated as the square root of Simpson's diversity index across productive rearrangements. The table was pulled from immuneACCESS by TCRdb, which kept in-frame rearrangements only. Such tables lose some clones; where checked, under half of the loss comes from unresolved V genes, and the rest has no known cause. That table gives V, J and clone size, and the DNA gave D and trimming. The sample yields 50,000 to 65,000 clones; roughly nine tenths were counted once. The ten largest make up roughly 7% of the sample.

Whole blood was collected in K2EDTA tubes by collaborating institutions according to the institutions' own protocols. For TCRbeta analysis, collaborator samples were shipped as frozen whole blood, as isolated PBMCs, or as DNA extracted from either sample type. The sample comes from a study of blood T cell repertoires in COVID-19 (dated by TCRdb to the early 2020s). For the study in its entirety: Collaborator samples came from the United States, Italy and Spain and covered acute and convalescent phases of COVID-19. The material from the prospective study consisted of cDNA or gDNA derived from T cells, B-cell-depleted T cells, or PBMCs. The dataset comprised deeply sampled blood TCRbeta repertoires from subjects exposed to, actively infected with, or recovered from COVID-19. The repertoires were made available in a free public database intended to serve as a resource for research on the immune response to SARS-CoV-2. Samples came from the ongoing ImmuneRACE study (first 160 participants) plus 1,254 subjects from 6 global collaborators. Sample metadata almost always included a de-identified subject ID, COVID-19 status, age in years and sex. Where HLA class I and class II types were available, the types were taken from metadata supplied by the sample provider, not from assay-based typing. Overall study results and their limits: The quantity of clinical and demographic metadata differed by source and by participant and was supplied without curation.

Specimen: peripheral blood. This clonotype was sampled from an older woman with active or convalescent COVID-19.

CDR3 sequence: CASSFETLPYNEQFF. The base sequence is TGCGCCAGCAGCTTTGAGACTCTGCCCTACAATGAGCAGTTCTTC. The rearranged chain carries TRBV5-1 and TRBJ2-1, with the D gene not confidently named. The V end loses 2 bases and the J end loses 2 bases, and a stretch of 11 bases separates them. The CDR3 holds 15 amino acids from the cysteine to the phenylalanine. Here the CDR3 DNA is all that survives: 45 bases in frame from base 1. Via the germline V gene, CDR1 is SGHRS and CDR2 YFSETQ.